One sample yielded the 25 T cell receptor beta chains listed below, sequenced in a study of T cells expressing NK-cell markers. One entry per CDR3 protein, without DNA, is what TCRdb gives after re-calling the 5' RACE reads. The sample totals a few hundred thousand distinct CDR3 sequences; its top ten clones hold 1.4%. Sequenced sample: blood T cells: a sorted CD56 or NKG2C T cell subset, CD4+ or CD8+ T cells, or bulk PBMC T cells (not recorded which). The source is a woman in her fifties or sixties in good health.

The V and J genes are TRBV11-1 and TRBJ2-4; TCRdb picks TRBD2, but there is no DNA to check that call. Looked up from germline, CDR1 is SGHAT and CDR2 is FQDESV (reference sequence). There are 15 residues in the CDR3. The CDR3 sequence is CASSMLAGAANIQYF.

This chain uses TRBV30 with TRBJ2-1; absent DNA, TCRdb's TRBD1 call cannot be checked. Germline CDR1 and CDR2: GTSNPN and SVGIG (reference sequence). This CDR3 region has 14 residues. The CDR3 loop is CAWSNPPSNNEQFF.

The rearrangement uses TRBV30 and TRBJ2-1. The germline gives CDR1 GTSNPN, CDR2 SVGIG (reference sequence). The CDR3 runs 12 residues. The CDR3: CACPTGYNEQFF.

V usage is TRBV3-1 and J usage is TRBJ2-7; TCRdb picks TRBD2, but there is no DNA to check that call. Looked up from germline, CDR1 is LGHDT and CDR2 is YNNKEL (reference sequence). The CDR3 covers 15 residues. CDR3 loop: CASSHSAGGNNEQYF.

The chain is built from TRBV19 and TRBJ1-5. The germline V gene has CDR1 LNHDA and CDR2 SQIVND (reference sequence). This CDR3 is built from 13 residues. The CDR3 protein is CASRWGLNQPQHF.

The chain employs TRBV27 and TRBJ1-2. The CDR3 covers 13 residues. The V gene's germline CDR1 is MNHEY and CDR2 SMNVEV (reference sequence). CDR3 protein: CASSSRDNYGYTF.

The CDR3 here is CAETDPGLGDEQFF. The chain uses TRBV7-9 and TRBJ2-1; TCRdb outputs TRBD1, but without DNA this stays unchecked. This CDR3 spans 14 amino acids. Per germline, CDR1 SEHNR and CDR2 FQNEAQ (reference sequence).

The J gene is TRBJ2-1, the V gene TRBV21-1. TRBV21-1 is a known pseudogene. The CDR3 consists of 16 residues. CDR3 residues: CASSPASGDSYNEQFF.

V and J are TRBV12-3 or TRBV12-4 and TRBJ2-1; TCRdb designates TRBD2, a call that cannot be tested without DNA. The CDR3 loop spans 15 amino acids. The CDR3 loop reads CASSLSGLPSAEQFF.

CDR3 loop: CSAPQGTNTQYF. V gene TRBV20-1 combines with J gene TRBJ2-3; as DNA is missing, the TRBD1 call by TCRdb cannot be tested. CDR3 length equals 12 residues. The germline V gene has CDR1 DFQATT and CDR2 SNEGSKA (reference sequence).

This chain connects TRBV21-1 to TRBJ2-2; TCRdb returns TRBD1, unconfirmable since there is no DNA. TRBV21-1 is a recognized pseudogene. This CDR3 spans 16 amino acids. The CDR3 here is CASSPCSRERLGELFF.

The chain has TRBV20-1 and TRBJ2-6; no DNA is available, so the TRBD2 call from TCRdb remains unchecked. CDR1 is DFQATT, CDR2 SNEGSKA, per germline (reference sequence). CDR3 length: 17 amino acids. CDR3: CSAKGTSGTSGANVLTF.

The chain uses TRBV29-1 and TRBJ2-2; TCRdb selects TRBD1, and the lack of DNA leaves this call unchecked. CDR1 is SQVTM and CDR2 is ANQGSEA in the germline V gene. The CDR3 is 14 residues long. CDR3 sequence: CSVWDRVNAGELFF.

CDR3 sequence reads: CASSRQARETQYF. V gene TRBV4-2 combines with J gene TRBJ2-5; TCRdb lists TRBD1, though no DNA is available to test this call. The CDR3 is 13 amino acids. Germline CDR1 and CDR2: LGHNA and YNFKEQ.

The chain is built from TRBV11-2 and TRBJ1-1; with no DNA, the TCRdb D assignment of TRBD1 cannot be verified. Germline values: CDR1 SGHAT, CDR2 FQNNGV. The CDR3 is 15 amino acids. CDR3 amino acids: CASSLIGQGYAEAFF.

This chain joins TRBV18 and TRBJ2-7; the TRBD2 assignment by TCRdb is unverifiable without DNA. CDR1 is KGHSH, CDR2 LQKENI, per germline. This CDR3 spans 18 amino acids. The CDR3 sequence is CASSPTGLAGGPTYEQYF.

The chain employs TRBV5-1 and TRBJ1-3; TCRdb selects TRBD1, and the lack of DNA leaves this call unchecked. This CDR3 has 16 amino acids. Germline assignment: CDR1 SGHRS and CDR2 YFSETQ. CDR3 protein: CASSLRTGASGNTIYF.

The J gene is TRBJ2-5, the V gene TRBV5-1; TCRdb proposes TRBD1, but this gene call is untestable without DNA. CDR3 length: 17 residues. Germline-derived CDR1 and CDR2 are SGHRS and YFSETQ. CDR3: CASSPTPLGGPQETQYF.

The chain recombines TRBV29-1 with TRBJ2-1; TCRdb calls TRBD2, which cannot be checked without DNA. The germline CDR1 and CDR2 sequences are SQVTM and ANQGSEA. The CDR3 extends over 15 amino acids. CDR3 amino acids: CSVVASGKLVDEQFF.

The chain uses TRBV9 and TRBJ2-1; TCRdb returns TRBD2, unconfirmable since there is no DNA. Germline loops: CDR1 SGDLS, CDR2 YYNGEE. This CDR3 is built from 15 residues. The CDR3: CASTRGTSVNNEQFF. Together with reference TRBV9 and TRBJ2-1, the CDR3 gives the full variable domain: DSGVTQTPKHLITATGQRVTLRCSPRSGDLSVYWYQQSLDQGLQFLIQYYNGEERAKGNILERFSAQQFPDLHSELNLSSLELGDSALYFCASTRGTSVNNEQFFGPGTRLTVL.

CDR3 in amino acids: CASSQAGVRRERFNYGYTF. The rearrangement joins TRBV4-1 to TRBJ1-2. Germline CDR1 MGHRA, CDR2 YSYEKL. The CDR3 runs 19 residues.

This chain uses TRBV5-1 with TRBJ2-3; TCRdb calls TRBD2, which cannot be checked without DNA. The CDR3 consists of 13 residues. Germline lookup yields CDR1 SGHRS and CDR2 YFSETQ. CDR3 loop: CASSLAGGDTQYF.

V usage is TRBV24-1 and J usage is TRBJ2-3; the TCRdb call, TRBD1, lacks DNA for checking. Germline values: CDR1 KGHDR, CDR2 SFDVKD. This CDR3 region has 16 residues. CDR3: CATSDRGSTTSYAQYF.

The genes are TRBV7-9 and TRBJ1-2; the D gene TCRdb calls, TRBD1, cannot be checked with no DNA. Germline CDR1 SEHNR, CDR2 FQNEAQ (reference sequence). The CDR3 runs to 14 residues. This CDR3 is CASSFIQGAFGYTF.

The CDR3 region is CASKRQGRYEQYF. The gene calls are TRBV12-3 or TRBV12-4 and TRBJ2-7; TCRdb returns TRBD1, unconfirmable since there is no DNA. The CDR3 length is 13 residues.